Each of the 27 T cell receptor beta chains below was sequenced from the same sample in a study of T cell responses to AZD1222 COVID-19 vaccine. Repertoires were generated with immunoSEQ multiplex PCR, while TCRdb's copy carries only in-frame clones and drops some. The table records approximately 260,000 clones, approximately 93% of them present only once. The sequencing used peripheral blood, collected on day 0 of AZD1222 vaccination. The receptors shown here come from an adult in good health.

The V gene is TRBV3-1 (or the pseudogene TRBV3-2), the J gene TRBJ2-7, with D maybe TRBD1 (5 bases). The CDR3 has 14 amino acids. V was pared by 5 bases and J by 6 bases, with 17 bases between. Per germline, CDR1 LGHDT and CDR2 YNNKEL (reference sequence). CDR3 DNA sequence: TGTGCCAGCAGCTCCTCAGGGCCGTGGGGCGAGCAGTACTTC. It translates to CASSSSGPWGEQYF.

The chain carries TRBV28 and TRBJ1-5; a possible D gene is TRBD1 (6 bases). The CDR3 runs 15 residues. V was shortened by 6 bases and J by 2 bases, with 14 bases between the two germline ends. Germline V lookup: CDR1 MDHEN, CDR2 SYDVKM. Here the CDR3 reads CASRTRGFGNQPQHF. CDR3 DNA: TGTGCCAGCAGAACCAGGGGATTCGGCAATCAGCCCCAGCATTTT.

The rearrangement joins TRBV9 to TRBJ1-1, with D maybe TRBD1 (6 bases). V was trimmed by 4 bases and J by 5 bases, leaving 15 bases between them. The CDR3 runs 14 residues. Germline lookup yields CDR1 SGDLS and CDR2 YYNGEE. CDR3 loop: CASSPSGARTEAFF. The CDR3 DNA reads as TGTGCCAGCAGCCCCTCGGGGGCAAGAACTGAAGCTTTCTTT. The full variable domain, in which reference TRBV9 and TRBJ1-1 provide the parts outside the CDR3, is DSGVTQTPKHLITATGQRVTLRCSPRSGDLSVYWYQQSLDQGLQFLIQYYNGEERAKGNILERFSAQQFPDLHSELNLSSLELGDSALYFCASSPSGARTEAFFGQGTRLTVV.

V and J are TRBV2 and TRBJ2-3; D not resolved. Trimming removed 7 bases from V and 2 bases from J, with 19 bases in between. The CDR3 spans 16 residues. Germline assignment: CDR1 SNHLY and CDR2 FYNNEI. The CDR3 loop is CASTQSSAPSTDTQYF. The CDR3 nucleotides are TGTGCCAGCACCCAAAGTAGTGCCCCCTCCACAGATACGCAGTATTTT.

The chain couples TRBV7-9 to TRBJ2-2, with D tentatively TRBD2 (6 bases). Germline CDR1 SEHNR, CDR2 FQNEAQ (reference sequence). Trimming took 3 bases from V and 7 from J, leaving 9 bases between them. There are 13 residues in the CDR3. Here the CDR3 DNA reads TGTGCCAGCAGCTTTGTGGGAGGCGGGGAGCTGTTTTTT. Protein: CASSFVGGGELFF.

The chain carries TRBV7-2 and TRBJ2-7, with 9 bases matching TRBD1. The CDR3 has 16 residues. In germline, CDR1 is SGHTA, CDR2 FQGNSA. V was clipped by 6 bases and J by 4 bases; unmatched bases: 13. This CDR3 reads CASSSSLDRGRYEQYF. In nucleotides, the CDR3 is TGTGCCAGCAGTTCTTCCCTGGACAGGGGCCGGTACGAGCAGTACTTC.

The V gene is TRBV28, the J gene TRBJ2-7, with TRBD1 matching over 8 bases. The germline gives CDR1 MDHEN, CDR2 SYDVKM. The CDR3 covers 14 residues. Trimming at V came to 6 bases and at J to 3 bases, leaving 7 bases not matched to a gene. CDR3 DNA: TGTGCCAGCAGATCCGGGACAGGCCACTACGAGCAGTACTTC. Amino acids: CASRSGTGHYEQYF.

The chain carries TRBV19 and TRBJ2-3, with 13 bases identical to TRBD2. CDR1 LNHDA and CDR2 SQIVND come from the germline V gene (reference sequence). V dropped 9 bases and J dropped 0; count of bases not matched to a gene: 3. CDR3 length: 15 residues. The CDR3 loop is CASRTSGGSTDTQYF. Here the CDR3 DNA reads TGTGCCAGCAGGACTAGCGGGGGTAGCACAGATACGCAGTATTTT.

The chain employs TRBV2 and TRBJ1-5; D ambiguous. V was shortened by 6 bases and J by 6 bases, with 9 bases between the two germline ends. The CDR3 consists of 12 residues. Germline CDR1 and CDR2: SNHLY and FYNNEI. This CDR3 reads CASSVSFQPQHF. The CDR3 bases are TGTGCCAGCAGCGTCAGTTTTCAGCCCCAGCATTTT. The full variable domain, completed using reference TRBV2 and TRBJ1-5, is EPEVTQTPSHQVTQMGQEVILRCVPISNHLYFYWYRQILGQKVEFLVSFYNNEISEKSEIFDDQFSVERPDGSNFTLKIRSTKLEDSAMYFCASSVSFQPQHFGDGTRLSIL.

The CDR3 DNA is TGTGCCAGCAGTCCCCTAGCCGGGACTAGCGGGAGGAGGGCCTACAATGAGCAGTTCTTC. It specifies CASSPLAGTSGRRAYNEQFF. This sequence joins TRBV6-6 and TRBJ2-1; 15 positions match TRBD2. V shed 5 bases and J 2 bases; nucleotides not matched to a gene: 13. The CDR3 loop spans 20 amino acids. The germline gives CDR1 MNHNY, CDR2 SVGAGI (reference sequence).

The genes are TRBV24-1 and TRBJ1-4; unclear D gene. Germline CDR1 KGHDR, CDR2 SFDVKD. Deletions cut 4 bases from V and 5 bases from J, with 7 bases between. The CDR3 length is 13 residues. Here the CDR3 reads CATSDQRNEKLFF. The CDR3 nucleotides read TGTGCCACCAGTGACCAACGGAATGAAAAACTGTTTTTT.

The V and J genes are TRBV7-8 and TRBJ1-5; D unclear. The germline V gene has CDR1 SGHVS and CDR2 FQNEAQ. This CDR3 comprises 15 residues. V shed 0 bases and J shed 4 bases, with 10 bases lying between them. The CDR3 coding sequence is TGTGCCAGCAGCTTAGCAGGGATGAGGAATCAGCCCCAGCATTTT. Protein: CASSLAGMRNQPQHF.

V is TRBV7-2 and J is TRBJ2-3, with TRBD2 identical over 7 bases. Germline CDR1 SGHTA, CDR2 FQGNSA. After removal of 2 bases from V and 7 bases from J, the junction contained 9 bases not matched to a gene. The CDR3 has 15 amino acids. The CDR3 nucleotides are TGTGCCAGCAGCTTATTTGGCGGGGGTTATAATACGCAGTATTTT. It is translated as CASSLFGGGYNTQYF. The whole variable domain, remainder taken from reference TRBV7-2 and TRBJ2-3, is GAGVSQSPSNKVTEKGKDVELRCDPISGHTALYWYRQSLGQGLEFLIYFQGNSAPDKSGLPSDRFSAERTGGSVSTLTIQRTQQEDSAVYLCASSLFGGGYNTQYFGPGTRLTVL.

This clone was seen a few times. The chain employs TRBV7-6 and TRBJ1-6; no definite D call. Germline V CDR1 and CDR2: SGHVS, FNYEAQ. The V and J ends lost 2 bases and 5 bases respectively, with 13 bases between them. The CDR3 runs 16 residues. CDR3 sequence (DNA): TGTGCCAGCAGCTTACAAGCGGCGGGGAATAATTCACCCCTCCACTTT. This translates into CASSLQAAGNNSPLHF.

The chain uses TRBV7-3 and TRBJ2-7, with TRBD2 matching over 7 bases. Germline CDR1 reads SGHTA; CDR2 reads FQGTGA. With 5 bases clipped from V and 0 bases from J, the junction kept 7 bases outside the gene matches. CDR3 length: 15 amino acids. The CDR3 reads CASSRTAGDSYEQYF. The CDR3 DNA reads as TGTGCCAGCAGCAGAACGGCGGGGGACTCCTACGAGCAGTACTTC.

The chain is built from TRBV5-1 and TRBJ1-2; 10 bases are a match to TRBD1. V was pared by 6 bases and J by 6 bases, with 2 bases of the junction left unmatched. The CDR3 sequence is 12 residues long. Looked up from germline, CDR1 is SGHRS and CDR2 is YFSETQ. CDR3 protein: CASTGTGDGYTF. CDR3 coding DNA: TGCGCCAGCACTGGGACAGGGGATGGCTACACCTTC.

The chain couples TRBV7-9 to TRBJ1-1; tentative D call: TRBD1 (5 bases). CDR3 size: 14 residues. Germline values: CDR1 SEHNR, CDR2 FQNEAQ (reference sequence). V was cut by 0 bases and J by 6 bases, with 11 bases left in between. In DNA form, the CDR3 reads TGTGCCAGCAGCTTAGCGGTGGGGGTAGCTGAAGCTTTCTTT. Translation: CASSLAVGVAEAFF.

The chain combines TRBV18 with TRBJ2-2, with D perhaps TRBD2 (6 bases). Deletions cut 3 bases from V and 4 bases from J, with 9 bases between. There are 14 residues in the CDR3. Per the germline V gene, CDR1 is KGHSH and CDR2 is LQKENI. The CDR3 nucleotides read TGTGCCAGCTCACCGGGACTGCGCACCGGGGAGCTGTTTTTT. It is translated as CASSPGLRTGELFF.

V and J are TRBV4-1 and TRBJ2-1; D call uncertain. Trimming took off 3 bases at V and 0 bases at J, with 18 bases between the two ends. The germline gives CDR1 MGHRA, CDR2 YSYEKL. The CDR3 contains 18 residues. The CDR3 bases are TGCGCCAGCAGCCACCCCCTGGGCGGAAAGTCCTCCTACAATGAGCAGTTCTTC. Translation: CASSHPLGGKSSYNEQFF.

The genes are TRBV6-5 and TRBJ2-2; D not certain. Trimming cost V 4 bases and J 6 bases, with 6 bases left between them. CDR1 and CDR2 (germline): MNHEY, SVGAGI. The CDR3 spans 12 residues. The CDR3 region has the DNA TGTGCCAGCAGTTCTGTAGCCGGGGAGCTGTTTTTT. Translating gives CASSSVAGELFF.

V and J are TRBV2 and TRBJ1-1; D may be TRBD1 (5 bases). CDR3 length equals 14 residues. Germline-derived CDR1 and CDR2 are SNHLY and FYNNEI. V was trimmed by 3 bases and J by 10 bases, leaving 18 bases between them. This chain's CDR3 is CASSDQGFGAAAFF. In nucleotides, the CDR3 is TGTGCCAGCAGTGATCAGGGTTTTGGGGCGGCAGCTTTCTTT.

The genes are TRBV29-1 and TRBJ2-3; tentatively, D is TRBD2 (6 bases). The CDR3 sequence is 15 residues long. V was clipped by 0 bases and J by 5 bases, with 15 bases between them. Germline V gene data show CDR1 as SQVTM and CDR2 as ANQGSEA. Here the CDR3 reads CSVEEGGIREDTQYF. CDR3 in DNA: TGCAGCGTTGAAGAGGGGGGTATACGCGAAGATACGCAGTATTTT.

The chain combines TRBV11-2 with TRBJ2-1; 12 bases match TRBD2. The germline V gene has CDR1 SGHAT and CDR2 FQNNGV. The junction had 1 base not matched to a gene; V was cut back by 3 bases and J by 4 bases. This CDR3 is built from 15 residues. The CDR3 DNA sequence: TGTGCCAGCAGCTTGGGGACTAGCGGGTACAATGAGCAGTTCTTC. Translation: CASSLGTSGYNEQFF.

The chain employs TRBV7-9 and TRBJ1-4; D is possibly TRBD1 (6 bases). The V gene's germline CDR1 is SEHNR and CDR2 FQNEAQ (reference sequence). The ends were cut back, 2 bases at V and 3 bases at J, with 10 bases in the middle. This CDR3 comprises 15 residues. DNA for the CDR3: TGTGCCAGCAGCTTACGGGGGCAGGCTAATGAAAAACTGTTTTTT. As protein: CASSLRGQANEKLFF. Using reference TRBV7-9 and TRBJ1-4 for the parts outside the CDR3, the full variable domain is DTGVSQNPRHKITKRGQNVTFRCDPISEHNRLYWYRQTLGQGPEFLTYFQNEAQLEKSRLLSDRFSAERPKGSFSTLEIQRTEQGDSAMYLCASSLRGQANEKLFFGSGTQLSVL.

The rearrangement uses TRBV9 and TRBJ2-7; 7 bases line up with TRBD1. V was clipped by 0 bases and J by 0 bases; unmatched bases: 3. This CDR3 contains 15 residues. Germline CDR1 SGDLS, CDR2 YYNGEE. CDR3 region: CASSVGGGNSYEQYF. The CDR3 coding sequence is TGTGCCAGCAGCGTAGGAGGGGGCAACTCCTACGAGCAGTACTTC. The variable domain in full, completed from reference TRBV9 and TRBJ2-7, reads DSGVTQTPKHLITATGQRVTLRCSPRSGDLSVYWYQQSLDQGLQFLIQYYNGEERAKGNILERFSAQQFPDLHSELNLSSLELGDSALYFCASSVGGGNSYEQYFGPGTRLTVT.

The rearrangement uses TRBV30 and TRBJ2-5; D possibly corresponds to TRBD1 (6 bases). This CDR3 has 12 residues. CDR1 is GTSNPN and CDR2 is SVGIG in the germline V gene (reference sequence). V was shortened by 3 bases and J by 5 bases, with 10 bases between the two germline ends. CDR3 DNA sequence: TGTGCCTGGAGCACAGGGACGGAGACCCAGTACTTC. Its protein is CAWSTGTETQYF.

The rearrangement joins TRBV11-2 to TRBJ2-3; D is possibly TRBD1 (5 bases). CDR3 size: 15 residues. V was trimmed by 5 bases and J by 0 bases, leaving 12 bases between them. CDR1 is SGHAT and CDR2 is FQNNGV in the germline V gene. The CDR3 DNA reads as TGTGCCAGCAGCCCCCTAAGGGGAAGCACAGATACGCAGTATTTT. Translating gives CASSPLRGSTDTQYF.